This TCR beta chain originates from a study of blood T cell repertoires in COVID-19. Profiling relied on immunoSEQ multiplex PCR, and the TCRdb table lists in-frame clones only, not all of them. The sample has approximately 68,000 clones, 86% seen once; the top ten hold about 11%. The CDR3 loop spans 16 amino acids. Germline values: CDR1 MGHRA, CDR2 YSYEKL. Between the trimmed V and J ends, which lost 4 bases and 0 bases, there was a span of 13 bases. The TCR originated in a man aged 65 to 79 with active or convalescent COVID-19. What was sequenced was peripheral blood. This chain joins TRBV4-1 and TRBJ2-1; TRBD2 is a possible D gene (6 bases). CDR3 sequence reads: CASSPHRRASYNEQFF. CDR3 coding DNA: TGCGCCAGCAGCCCACATCGGAGGGCCTCCTACAATGAGCAGTTCTTC.